The rows below give T cell receptor beta chains drawn from one sample of a study of cytomegalovirus exposure and HLA in healthy donors. Libraries were prepared by immunoSEQ multiplex PCR; TCRdb keeps only in-frame clonotypes and omits some of them. The repertoire holds around 70,000 clones, approximately 60% seen once, with 2.8% in the top ten. The sequenced material came from PBMCs. These receptors all come from a man between 25 and 39 years old in good health and CMV-seronegative. The CDR3 runs from the conserved cysteine through the conserved F or W.

CDR3aa	v_gene	j_gene
CASSELGRGGYEQYF	TRBV2	TRBJ2-7
CASNSQGEEQYF	TRBV6-5	TRBJ2-7
CASSPSENYGYTF	TRBV18	TRBJ1-2
CGTQAPAPNYGYTF	TRBV27	TRBJ1-2
CASLWGDENTEAFF	TRBV5-6	TRBJ1-1
CAWRQGFNQPQHF	TRBV30	TRBJ1-5
CASKGGRGYQPQHF	TRBV19	TRBJ1-5
CASSRDRELEQYF	TRBV19	TRBJ2-7
CSASSLNTIYF	TRBV20-1	TRBJ1-3
CASRGLVSETQYF	TRBV5-6	TRBJ2-5
CAWTRGADITLFF	TRBV30	TRBJ2-2
CASSFRTGARNSPLHF	TRBV7-9	TRBJ1-6
CASSSDGGGNSPLHF	TRBV5-1	TRBJ1-6
CSVEDRDRGPYEQYF	TRBV29-1	TRBJ2-7
CASSAPGGLVSGNTIYF	TRBV5-1	TRBJ1-3
CAWTIDRDTEAFF	TRBV30	TRBJ1-1
CASSYGVAEQETQYF	TRBV6-5	TRBJ2-5
CASSDPRVRRPSSGNTIYF	TRBV9	TRBJ1-3
CSVEVAGGTYEQYF	TRBV29-1	TRBJ2-7
CASSYSPDRAYEQYF	TRBV6-5	TRBJ2-7
CASSAPSGSGELFF	TRBV9	TRBJ2-2
CASSVDRSSYEQYF	TRBV9	TRBJ2-7
CASRYTGGAPGLKSVQYF	TRBV2	TRBJ2-4
CASSRRQGNQPQHF	TRBV5-6	TRBJ1-5
CATEPGLAYETQYF	TRBV25-1	TRBJ2-5
CASSISSGGYNEQFF	TRBV7-6	TRBJ2-1
CASSLMSIGGSYNEQFF	TRBV5-4	TRBJ2-1